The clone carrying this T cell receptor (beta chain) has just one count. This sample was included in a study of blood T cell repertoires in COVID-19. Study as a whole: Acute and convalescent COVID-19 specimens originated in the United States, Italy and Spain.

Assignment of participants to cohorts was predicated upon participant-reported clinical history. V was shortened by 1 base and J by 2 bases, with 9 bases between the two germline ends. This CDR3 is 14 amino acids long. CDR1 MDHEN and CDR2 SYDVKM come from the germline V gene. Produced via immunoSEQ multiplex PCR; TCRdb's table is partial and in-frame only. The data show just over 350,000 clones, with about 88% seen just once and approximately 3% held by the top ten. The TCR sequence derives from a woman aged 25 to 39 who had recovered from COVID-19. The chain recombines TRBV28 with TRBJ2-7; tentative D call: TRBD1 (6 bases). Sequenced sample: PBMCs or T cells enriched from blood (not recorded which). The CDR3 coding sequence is TGTGCCAGCAGTTTATATTCAGGGGCCTACGAGCAGTACTTC. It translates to CASSLYSGAYEQYF.